This note documents a single T cell receptor beta chain sequence. The target antigen is unknown. The data originate from a study of T cell responses to AZD1222 COVID-19 vaccine. CDR1 and CDR2 (germline): KGHSH, LQKENI. This CDR3 has 15 residues. With V trimmed by 3 bases and J by 5 bases, 5 bases remained unmatched. Study-wide findings and caveats: Donors, mostly white British, included more females; clonal diversity was possibly underestimated. At 160-218 and 743-854, vaccine-associated CD4 TCRs were dominant, and they spanned spike. Nearly half of the spike-specific TCRs reportedly recognize variant regions that carry no mutations.

The method was immunoSEQ multiplex PCR; TCRdb's version includes in-frame clones alone and lacks a portion of them. The sample lists some 130,000 clones; roughly 90% were seen once. The receptor was derived from an adult who received the AZD1222 COVID-19 vaccine. Sequences were derived from peripheral blood, sampled 28 days after the second AZD1222 dose. The rearrangement uses TRBV18 and TRBJ2-7; 12 positions agree with TRBD2. CDR3 coding DNA: TGTGCCAGCTCACCGAGGGGACTAGCGGGTAACGAGCAGTACTTC. Translating gives CASSPRGLAGNEQYF.